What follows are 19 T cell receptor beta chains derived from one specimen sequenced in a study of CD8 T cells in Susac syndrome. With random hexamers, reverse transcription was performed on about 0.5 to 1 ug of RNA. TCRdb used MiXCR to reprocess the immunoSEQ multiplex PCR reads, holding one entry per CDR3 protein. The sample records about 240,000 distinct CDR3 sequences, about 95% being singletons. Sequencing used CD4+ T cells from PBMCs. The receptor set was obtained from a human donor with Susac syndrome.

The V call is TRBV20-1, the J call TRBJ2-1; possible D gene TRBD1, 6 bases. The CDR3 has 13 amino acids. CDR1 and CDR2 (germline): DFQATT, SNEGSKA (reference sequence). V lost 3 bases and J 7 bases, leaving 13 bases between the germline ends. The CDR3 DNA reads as TGCAGTGCTAGGGGGGAGACAGGAAATGAGCAGTTCTTC. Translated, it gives CSARGETGNEQFF.

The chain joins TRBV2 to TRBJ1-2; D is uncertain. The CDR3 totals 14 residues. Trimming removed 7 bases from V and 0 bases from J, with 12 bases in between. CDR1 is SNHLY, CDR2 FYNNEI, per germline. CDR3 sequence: CASIRNPTNYGYTF. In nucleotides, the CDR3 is TGTGCCAGCATCAGGAATCCCACTAACTATGGCTACACCTTC.

The CDR3 DNA is TGTGCCAGCAGCGGCCACCCAGGGGGTTACGAGCAGTACTTC. Protein product: CASSGHPGGYEQYF. The V gene is TRBV9, the J gene TRBJ2-7, with 7 bases lining up with TRBD1. The CDR3 totals 14 residues. Looked up from germline, CDR1 is SGDLS and CDR2 is YYNGEE. The J segment lost 4 bases and the V segment lost 3 bases, leaving 7 bases of the junction unmatched.

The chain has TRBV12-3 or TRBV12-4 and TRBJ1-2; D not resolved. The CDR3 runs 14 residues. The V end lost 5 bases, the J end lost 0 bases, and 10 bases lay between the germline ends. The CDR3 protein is CASSPEIPNYGYTF. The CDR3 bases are TGTGCCAGCAGTCCCGAAATCCCTAACTATGGCTACACCTTC.

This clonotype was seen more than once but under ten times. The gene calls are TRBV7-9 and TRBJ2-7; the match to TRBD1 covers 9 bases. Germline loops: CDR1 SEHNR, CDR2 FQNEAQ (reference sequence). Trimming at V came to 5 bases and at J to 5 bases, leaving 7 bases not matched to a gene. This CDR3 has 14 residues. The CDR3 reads CASSRGQGFNEQYF. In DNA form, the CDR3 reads TGTGCCAGCAGCCGAGGACAGGGGTTCAACGAGCAGTACTTC.

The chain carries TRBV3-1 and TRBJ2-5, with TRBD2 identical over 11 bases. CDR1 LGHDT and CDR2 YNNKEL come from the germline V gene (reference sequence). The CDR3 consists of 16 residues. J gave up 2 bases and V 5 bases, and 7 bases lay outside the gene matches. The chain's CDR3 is CASSGIAGGPQETQYF. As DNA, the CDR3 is TGTGCCAGCAGCGGGATAGCGGGAGGGCCACAAGAGACCCAGTACTTC.

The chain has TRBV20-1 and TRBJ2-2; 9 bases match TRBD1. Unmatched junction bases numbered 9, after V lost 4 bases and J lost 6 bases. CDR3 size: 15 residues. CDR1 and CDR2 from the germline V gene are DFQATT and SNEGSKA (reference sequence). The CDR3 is CSANLGDRVSGELFF. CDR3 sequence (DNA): TGCAGTGCTAACCTCGGGGACAGGGTATCCGGGGAGCTGTTTTTT.

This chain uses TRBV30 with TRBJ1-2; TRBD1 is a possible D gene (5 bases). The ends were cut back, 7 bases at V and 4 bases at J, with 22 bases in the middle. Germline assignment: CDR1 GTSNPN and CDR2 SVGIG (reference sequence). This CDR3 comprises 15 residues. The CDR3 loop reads CALLLRWGGGYGYTF. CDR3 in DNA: TGTGCCTTACTTTTACGATGGGGCGGCGGCTATGGCTACACCTTC.

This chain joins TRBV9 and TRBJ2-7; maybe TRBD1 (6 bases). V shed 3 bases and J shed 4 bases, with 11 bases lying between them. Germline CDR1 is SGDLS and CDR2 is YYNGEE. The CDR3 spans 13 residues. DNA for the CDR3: TGTGCCAGCAGCGAGGGCACAGGGTACGAGCAGTACTTC. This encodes CASSEGTGYEQYF.

The CDR3 is CASSLDTTSYNEQFF. The CDR3, as DNA: TGTGCCAGCAGCTTGGACACTACCTCCTACAATGAGCAGTTCTTC. The rearrangement links TRBV5-4 to TRBJ2-1; no firm D call. Trimming shortened V by 0 bases and J by 0 bases, and 7 bases separated the two germline ends. The CDR3 covers 15 residues. Per germline, CDR1 SGHNT and CDR2 YYREEE (reference sequence).

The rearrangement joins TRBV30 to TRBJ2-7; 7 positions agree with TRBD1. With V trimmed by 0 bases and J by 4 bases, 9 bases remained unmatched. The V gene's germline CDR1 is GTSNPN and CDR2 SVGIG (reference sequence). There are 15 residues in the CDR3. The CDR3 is CAWSVKGTARYEQYF. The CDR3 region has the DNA TGTGCCTGGAGTGTAAAGGGGACAGCCAGATACGAGCAGTACTTC.

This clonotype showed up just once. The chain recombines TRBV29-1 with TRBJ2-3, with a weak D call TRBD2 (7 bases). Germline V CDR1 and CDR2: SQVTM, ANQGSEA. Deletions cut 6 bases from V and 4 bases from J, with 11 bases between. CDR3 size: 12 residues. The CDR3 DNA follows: TGCAGCGTAGGGGGGGTCTCAGATACGCAGTATTTT. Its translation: CSVGGVSDTQYF.

The CDR3 nucleotides are TGTGCCTGGAATGGACAGCCGAACACCGGGGAGCTGTTTTTT. Translated, it gives CAWNGQPNTGELFF. The V and J genes are TRBV30 and TRBJ2-2; weak D call: TRBD1 (6 bases). CDR1 and CDR2 from the germline V gene are GTSNPN and SVGIG (reference sequence). This CDR3 is 14 amino acids long. Trimming took 4 bases from V and 0 from J, leaving 9 bases between them. The complete variable domain, with remaining parts taken from reference TRBV30 and TRBJ2-2, reads SQTIHQWPATLVQPVGSPLSLECTVEGTSNPNLYWYRQAAGRGLQLLFYSVGIGQISSEVPQNLSASRPQDRQFILSSKKLLLSDSGFYLCAWNGQPNTGELFFGEGSRLTVL.

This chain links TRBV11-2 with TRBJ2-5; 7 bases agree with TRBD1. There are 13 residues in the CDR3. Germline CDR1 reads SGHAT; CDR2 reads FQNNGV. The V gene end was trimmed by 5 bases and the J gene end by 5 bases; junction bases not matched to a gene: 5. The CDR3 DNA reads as TGTGCCAGCAGCCCCGGGACAGTGGAGACCCAGTACTTC. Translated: CASSPGTVETQYF.

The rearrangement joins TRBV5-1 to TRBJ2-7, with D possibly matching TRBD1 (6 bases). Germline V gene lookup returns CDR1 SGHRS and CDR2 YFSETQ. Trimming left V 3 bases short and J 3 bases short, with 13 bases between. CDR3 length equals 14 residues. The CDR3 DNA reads TGCGCCAGCAGCTCGAAAGGGGGTAACTACGAGCAGTACTTC. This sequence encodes CASSSKGGNYEQYF. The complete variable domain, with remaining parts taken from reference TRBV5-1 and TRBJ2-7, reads KAGVTQTPRYLIKTRGQQVTLSCSPISGHRSVSWYQQTPGQGLQFLFEYFSETQRNKGNFPGRFSGRQFSNSRSEMNVSTLELGDSALYLCASSSKGGNYEQYFGPGTRLTVT.

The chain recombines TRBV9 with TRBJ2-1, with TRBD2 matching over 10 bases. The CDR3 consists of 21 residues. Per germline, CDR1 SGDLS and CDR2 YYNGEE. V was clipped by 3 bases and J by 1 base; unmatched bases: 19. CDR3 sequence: CASSEGIKVSSGSRSYNEQFF. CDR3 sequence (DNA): TGTGCCAGCAGCGAAGGGATTAAGGTTTCTAGCGGGAGCAGGTCCTACAATGAGCAGTTCTTC. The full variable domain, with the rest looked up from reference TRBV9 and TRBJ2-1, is DSGVTQTPKHLITATGQRVTLRCSPRSGDLSVYWYQQSLDQGLQFLIQYYNGEERAKGNILERFSAQQFPDLHSELNLSSLELGDSALYFCASSEGIKVSSGSRSYNEQFFGPGTRLTVL.

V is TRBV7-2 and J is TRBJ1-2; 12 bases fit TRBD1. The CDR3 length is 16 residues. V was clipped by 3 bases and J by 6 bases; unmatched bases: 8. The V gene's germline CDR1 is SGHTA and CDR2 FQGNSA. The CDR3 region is CASSLGPGTGGNGYTF. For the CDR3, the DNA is TGTGCCAGCAGCTTGGGCCCCGGGACAGGGGGCAATGGCTACACCTTC.

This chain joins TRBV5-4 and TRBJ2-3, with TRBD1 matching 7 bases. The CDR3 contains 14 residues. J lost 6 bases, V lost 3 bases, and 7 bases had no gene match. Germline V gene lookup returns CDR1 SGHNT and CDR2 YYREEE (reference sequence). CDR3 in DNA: TGTGCCAGCAGCTCGCGCCAGGGGGAGGATACGCAGTATTTT. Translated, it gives CASSSRQGEDTQYF.

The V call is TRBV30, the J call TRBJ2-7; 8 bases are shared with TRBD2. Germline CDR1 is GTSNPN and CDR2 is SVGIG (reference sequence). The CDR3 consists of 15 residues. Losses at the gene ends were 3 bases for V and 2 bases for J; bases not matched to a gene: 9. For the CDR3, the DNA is TGTGCCTGGAGCCTCATACGGGGGGGTGCCTACGAGCAGTACTTC. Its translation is CAWSLIRGGAYEQYF.